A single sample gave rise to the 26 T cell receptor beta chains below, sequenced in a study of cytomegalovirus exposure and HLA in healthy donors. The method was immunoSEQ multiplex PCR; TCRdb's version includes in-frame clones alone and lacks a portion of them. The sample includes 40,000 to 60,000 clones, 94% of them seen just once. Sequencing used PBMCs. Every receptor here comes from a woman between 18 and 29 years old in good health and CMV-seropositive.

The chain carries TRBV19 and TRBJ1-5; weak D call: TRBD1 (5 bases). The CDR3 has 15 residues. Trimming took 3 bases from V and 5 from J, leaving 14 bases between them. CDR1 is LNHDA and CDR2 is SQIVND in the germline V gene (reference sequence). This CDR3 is CASSMGQPGHQPQHF. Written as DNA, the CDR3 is TGTGCCAGTAGTATGGGGCAGCCAGGGCATCAGCCCCAGCATTTT.

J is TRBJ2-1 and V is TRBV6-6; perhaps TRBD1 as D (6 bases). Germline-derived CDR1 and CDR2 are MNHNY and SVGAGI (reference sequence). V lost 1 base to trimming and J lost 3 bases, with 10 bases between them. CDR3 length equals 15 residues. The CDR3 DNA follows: TGTGCCAGCAGTTACTTGACAGGTTACTACAATGAGCAGTTCTTC. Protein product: CASSYLTGYYNEQFF.

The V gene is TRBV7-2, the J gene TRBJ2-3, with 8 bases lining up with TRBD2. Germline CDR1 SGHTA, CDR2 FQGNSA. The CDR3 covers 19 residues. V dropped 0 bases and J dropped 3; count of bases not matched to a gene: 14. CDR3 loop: CASSLALISSGSGTDTQYF. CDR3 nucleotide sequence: TGTGCCAGCAGCTTAGCGCTAATCTCCAGCGGGAGTGGGACAGATACGCAGTATTTT.

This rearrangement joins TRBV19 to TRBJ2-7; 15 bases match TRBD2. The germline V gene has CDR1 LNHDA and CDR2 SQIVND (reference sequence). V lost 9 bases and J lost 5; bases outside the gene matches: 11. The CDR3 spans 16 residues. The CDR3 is CARGLAGGPSLHEQYF. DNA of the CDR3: TGTGCCAGAGGACTAGCGGGAGGGCCGAGTCTCCACGAGCAGTACTTC.

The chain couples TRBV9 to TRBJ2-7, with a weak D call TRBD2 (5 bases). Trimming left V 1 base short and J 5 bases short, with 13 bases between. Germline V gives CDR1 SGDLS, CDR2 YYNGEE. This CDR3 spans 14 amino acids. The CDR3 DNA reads TGTGCCAGCAGCGTAAGCCCGCTGGAGGACGAGCAGTACTTC. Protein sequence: CASSVSPLEDEQYF.

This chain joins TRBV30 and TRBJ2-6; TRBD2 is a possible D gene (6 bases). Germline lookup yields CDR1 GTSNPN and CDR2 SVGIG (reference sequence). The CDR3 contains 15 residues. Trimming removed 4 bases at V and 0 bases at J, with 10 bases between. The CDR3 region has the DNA TGTGCCTGGACCCAGGGACTCTCTGGGGCCAACGTCCTGACTTTC. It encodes CAWTQGLSGANVLTF.

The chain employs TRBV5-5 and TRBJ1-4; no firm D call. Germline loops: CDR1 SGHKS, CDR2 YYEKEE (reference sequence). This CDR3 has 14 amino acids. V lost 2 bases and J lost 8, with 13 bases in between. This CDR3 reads CASSFTLRSEKLFF. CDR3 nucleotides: TGTGCCAGCAGCTTCACCTTAAGGAGCGAAAAACTGTTTTTT.

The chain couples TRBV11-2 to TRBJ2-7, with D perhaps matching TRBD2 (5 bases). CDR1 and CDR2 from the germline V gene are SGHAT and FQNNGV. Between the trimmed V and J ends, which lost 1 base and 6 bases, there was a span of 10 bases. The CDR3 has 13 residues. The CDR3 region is CASSLVARGEQYF. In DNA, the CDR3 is TGTGCCAGCAGCTTAGTAGCCCGGGGCGAGCAGTACTTC. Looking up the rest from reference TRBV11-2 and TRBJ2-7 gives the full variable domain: EAGVAQSPRYKIIEKRQSVAFWCNPISGHATLYWYQQILGQGPKLLIQFQNNGVVDDSQLPKDRFSAERLKGVDSTLKIQPAKLEDSAVYLCASSLVARGEQYFGPGTRLTVT.

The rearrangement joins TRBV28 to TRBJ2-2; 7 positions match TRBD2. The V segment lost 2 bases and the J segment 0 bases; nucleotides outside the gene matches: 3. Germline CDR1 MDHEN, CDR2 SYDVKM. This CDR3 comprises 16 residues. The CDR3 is CASSLRLAANTGELFF. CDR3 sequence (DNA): TGTGCCAGCAGTTTAAGGCTAGCGGCGAACACCGGGGAGCTGTTTTTT. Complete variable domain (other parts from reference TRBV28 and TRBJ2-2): DVKVTQSSRYLVKRTGEKVFLECVQDMDHENMFWYRQDPGLGLRLIYFSYDVKMKEKGDIPEGYSVSREKKERFSLILESASTNQTSMYLCASSLRLAANTGELFFGEGSRLTVL.

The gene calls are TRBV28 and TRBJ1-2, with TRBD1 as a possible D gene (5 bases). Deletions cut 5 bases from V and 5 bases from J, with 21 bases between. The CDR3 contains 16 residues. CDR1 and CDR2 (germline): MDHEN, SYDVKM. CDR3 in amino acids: CASSAQVADGGYGYTF. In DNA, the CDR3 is TGTGCCAGCAGTGCCCAGGTGGCCGACGGGGGGTATGGCTACACCTTC.

CDR3 nucleotides: TGTGCCAGCAGTGACCTGGCAGGGGGACGGGAGACCCAGTACTTC. Its translation: CASSDLAGGRETQYF. The chain uses TRBV6-1 and TRBJ2-5, with TRBD1 matching 7 bases. Germline assignment: CDR1 MNHNS and CDR2 SASEGT. The J segment lost 5 bases and the V segment lost 3 bases, leaving 9 bases of the junction unmatched. CDR3 length: 15 amino acids.

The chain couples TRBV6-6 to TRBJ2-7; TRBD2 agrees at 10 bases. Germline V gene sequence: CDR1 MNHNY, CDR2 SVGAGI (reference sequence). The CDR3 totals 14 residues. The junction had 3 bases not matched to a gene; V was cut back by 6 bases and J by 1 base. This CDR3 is CASSLLAGSYEQYF. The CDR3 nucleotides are TGTGCCAGCAGCCTACTAGCGGGATCCTACGAGCAGTACTTC.

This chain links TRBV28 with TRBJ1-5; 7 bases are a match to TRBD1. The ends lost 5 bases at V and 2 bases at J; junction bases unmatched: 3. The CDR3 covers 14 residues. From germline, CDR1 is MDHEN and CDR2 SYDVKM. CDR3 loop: CASSQTGGNQPQHF. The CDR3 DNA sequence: TGTGCCAGCAGTCAAACAGGGGGCAATCAGCCCCAGCATTTT.

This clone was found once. The CDR3 loop is CASTQGAEHTIYF. Here the CDR3 DNA reads TGTGCCAGCACCCAGGGGGCAGAGCACACCATATATTTT. The gene calls are TRBV2 and TRBJ1-3; 8 bases map to TRBD1. The CDR3 runs to 13 residues. Trimming removed 7 bases from V and 8 bases from J; junction bases left unmatched: 7. Germline V gene lookup returns CDR1 SNHLY and CDR2 FYNNEI.

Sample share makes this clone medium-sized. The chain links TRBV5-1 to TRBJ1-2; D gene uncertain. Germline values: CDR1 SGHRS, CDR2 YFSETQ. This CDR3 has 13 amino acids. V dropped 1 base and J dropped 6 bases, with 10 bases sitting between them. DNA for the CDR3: TGCGCCAGCAGCTTGACCGACGGAGATGGCTACACCTTC. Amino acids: CASSLTDGDGYTF.

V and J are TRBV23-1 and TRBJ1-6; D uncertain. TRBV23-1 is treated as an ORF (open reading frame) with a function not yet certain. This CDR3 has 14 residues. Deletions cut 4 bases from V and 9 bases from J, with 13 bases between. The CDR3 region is CASSRGRDFSPLHF. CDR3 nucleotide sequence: TGCGCCAGCAGTCGAGGCAGAGACTTTTCACCCCTCCACTTT.

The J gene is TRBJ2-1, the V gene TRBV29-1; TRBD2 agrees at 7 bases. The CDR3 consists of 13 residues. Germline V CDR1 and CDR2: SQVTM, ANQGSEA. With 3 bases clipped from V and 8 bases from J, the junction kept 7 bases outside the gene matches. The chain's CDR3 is CSVEAAGNYEQFF. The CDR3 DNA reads TGCAGCGTTGAGGCAGCGGGAAATTATGAGCAGTTCTTC.

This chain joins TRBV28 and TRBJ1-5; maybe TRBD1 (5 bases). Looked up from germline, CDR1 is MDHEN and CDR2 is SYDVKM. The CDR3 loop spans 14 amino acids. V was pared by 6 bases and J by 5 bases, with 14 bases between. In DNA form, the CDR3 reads TGTGCCAGCAGAATGGGGGGGGACTATCAGCCCCAGCATTTT. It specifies CASRMGGDYQPQHF.

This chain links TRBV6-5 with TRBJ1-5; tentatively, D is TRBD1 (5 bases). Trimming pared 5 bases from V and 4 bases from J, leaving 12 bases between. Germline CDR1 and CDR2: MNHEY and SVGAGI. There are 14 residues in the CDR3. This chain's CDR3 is CASSQNAGNQPQHF. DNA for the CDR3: TGTGCCAGCAGTCAAAATGCAGGGAATCAGCCCCAGCATTTT.

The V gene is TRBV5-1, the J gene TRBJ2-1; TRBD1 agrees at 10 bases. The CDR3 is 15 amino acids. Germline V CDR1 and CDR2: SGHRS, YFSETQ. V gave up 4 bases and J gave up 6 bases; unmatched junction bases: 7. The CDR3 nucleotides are TGCGCCAGCAGCGAAATGACAGGGGGCCCCAATGAGCAGTTCTTC. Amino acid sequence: CASSEMTGGPNEQFF.

In nucleotides, the CDR3 is TGTGCCATCAGTGACGAAGGAGCAGGGGGCGAGGGAACTGAAGCTTTCTTT. Protein product: CAISDEGAGGEGTEAFF. The J gene is TRBJ1-1, the V gene TRBV10-3; 8 nucleotides agree with TRBD1. J lost 5 bases, V lost 3 bases, and 14 bases had no gene match. Germline loops: CDR1 ENHRY, CDR2 SYGVKD. This CDR3 comprises 17 residues.

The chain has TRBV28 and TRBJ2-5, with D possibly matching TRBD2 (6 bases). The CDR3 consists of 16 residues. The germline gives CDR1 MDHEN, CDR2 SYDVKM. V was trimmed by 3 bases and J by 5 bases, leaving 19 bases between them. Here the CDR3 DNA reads TGTGCCAGCAGTTTGGTGTCTGGGGGGTTGGCGGAGACCCAGTACTTC. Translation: CASSLVSGGLAETQYF.

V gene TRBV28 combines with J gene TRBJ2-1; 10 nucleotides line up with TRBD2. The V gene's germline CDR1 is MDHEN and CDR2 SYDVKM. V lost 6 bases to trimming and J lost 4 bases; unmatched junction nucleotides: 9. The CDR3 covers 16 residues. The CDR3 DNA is TGTGCCAGCAGAATTTTAGCGGGAGGACGTTACAATGAGCAGTTCTTC. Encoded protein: CASRILAGGRYNEQFF.

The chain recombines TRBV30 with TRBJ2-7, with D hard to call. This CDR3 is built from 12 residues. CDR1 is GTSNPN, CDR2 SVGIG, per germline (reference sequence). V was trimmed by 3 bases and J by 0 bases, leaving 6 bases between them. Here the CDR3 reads CAWRGFSYEQYF. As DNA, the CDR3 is TGTGCCTGGAGGGGCTTCTCCTACGAGCAGTACTTC. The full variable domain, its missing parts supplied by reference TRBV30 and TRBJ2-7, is SQTIHQWPATLVQPVGSPLSLECTVEGTSNPNLYWYRQAAGRGLQLLFYSVGIGQISSEVPQNLSASRPQDRQFILSSKKLLLSDSGFYLCAWRGFSYEQYFGPGTRLTVT.

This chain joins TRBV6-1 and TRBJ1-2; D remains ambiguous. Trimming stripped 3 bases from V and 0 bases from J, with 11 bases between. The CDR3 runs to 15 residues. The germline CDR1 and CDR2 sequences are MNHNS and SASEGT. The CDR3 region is CASSDRIRANYGYTF. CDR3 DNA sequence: TGTGCCAGCAGTGATAGGATTCGGGCTAACTATGGCTACACCTTC.

CDR3 coding DNA: TGTGCTAGTGGTCCCACGACCGGGACAGGGGGCGGCCAGCCCCAGCATTTT. This sequence encodes CASGPTTGTGGGQPQHF. The rearrangement joins TRBV12-5 to TRBJ1-5, with 12 bases matching TRBD1. Germline trimming cut 5 bases from V and 7 bases from J; bases unmatched to any gene: 12. The CDR3 length is 17 residues. Germline values: CDR1 LGHNT, CDR2 FRNRAP. The whole variable domain, filled in from reference TRBV12-5 and TRBJ1-5, reads DARVTQTPRHKVTEMGQEVTMRCQPILGHNTVFWYRQTMMQGLELLAYFRNRAPLDDSGMPKDRFSAEMPDATLATLKIQPSEPRDSAVYFCASGPTTGTGGGQPQHFGDGTRLSIL.